This paragraph reports one T cell receptor beta chain. This clonotype turned up a few times. Its specific antigen is unknown. Base quality data are lacking; no much larger clone is found one base away. In the germline V gene (reference sequence), CDR1 corresponds to LNHDA and CDR2 to SQIVND. The CDR3 starts with the cysteine, ends with the phenylalanine, and has 16 residues. Only CDR3 DNA is held: 48 bases, read in frame from base 1. V lost 5 bases and J lost 0 bases; the stretch between them is 15 bases long. What this sample's treatment or condition label stands for: in vitro stimulation with specific CMV peptide epitopes to enrich CMV-specific T cells. This entry comes from a study of T cell repertoires in cytomegalovirus infection (dated by TCRdb to 2018 to 2020). Broadly, across the study: Alongside well-studied HLA-B-restricted epitopes, the peptide stimulations were aimed at recently identified HLA-C-restricted CMV epitopes, whose presentation resists viral immunomodulation. The HLA type of each donor mattered for the analysis, because public TCR beta signatures pointed to carriage of CMV infection along with the matching HLA type. The full study reports these points: The ex vivo response was dominated by HLA-C-restricted CMV-specific TCR beta clonotypes, and the single most frequent clonotype in two of eight donors was supplied by these HLA-C-restricted clonotypes. In both this cohort and an independent cohort of under 450 donors, the cumulative frequency of public TCR beta family members distinguished carriers of CMV infection plus the relevant HLA type.

These reads were obtained on an Illumina HiSeq 1500. The public reads were reanalyzed by TCRdb: fastp trimming at Q25, MiXCR alignment, in-frame beta chains only. When rows share a CDR3 protein, they turn into one entry using the most common DNA and genes. The sample table records 300,000 to 400,000 distinct CDR3 sequences; more than 20% of these occur just once. The ten largest clones represent about an eighth of the sample. The TCR sequence derives from a human donor in good health (CMV status not recorded). Some clones in this sample may be carry-over from other donors' samples. Sequenced material: cultured PBMCs, taken from culture after CMV antigen stimulation. Rearrangement joined TRBV19 to TRBJ2-3; there is no confident call for the D gene. For the CDR3, the sequence is CASSPPVGTSTDTQYF. The nucleotide sequence reads as follows: TGTGCCAGTAGTCCCCCCGTCGGTACTAGCACAGATACGCAGTATTTT.